Listed below are T cell receptor beta chains from one sample, sequenced in a study of T cell responses to AZD1222 COVID-19 vaccine. Here immunoSEQ multiplex PCR was the method, and the copy in TCRdb shows in-frame clones only, minus some. This sample has about 150,000 clones, with 90% found just once. Specimen: peripheral blood, collected on day 0 of AZD1222 vaccination. Source of these receptors: an adult in good health. Each CDR3 is given with its conserved first and last residue. D genes are given only for firm matches. Clone sizes are given selectively: once, few, many, or a class where the clone is expanded.

>TRBJ1-4|16|TRBV7-2|.|once
CASSLLPSNLGEKLFF
TGTGCCAGCAGCCTCCTCCCATCCAATTTAGGGGAAAAACTGTTTTTT
>TRBJ1-2|14|TRBV7-9|TRBD1|.
CASSEEPGQGRYTF
TGTGCCAGCAGCGAAGAACCGGGACAGGGGCGCTACACCTTC
>TRBJ2-5|18|TRBV9|TRBD2|.
CASSPGTSGGPGWETQYF
TGTGCCAGCAGCCCCGGGACTAGCGGGGGCCCGGGCTGGGAGACCCAGTACTTC
>TRBJ1-2|16|TRBV6-1|.|.
CASSDGRGKGNYGYTF
TGTGCCAGCAGTGACGGGCGGGGAAAAGGGAACTATGGCTACACCTTC
>TRBJ2-1|13|TRBV3-1/TRBV3-2|TRBD1|.
CASLRQGGDEQFF
TGTGCCAGCCTCCGACAGGGTGGCGATGAGCAGTTCTTC
>TRBJ2-3|17|TRBV27|TRBD2|.
CASSFLSGGEGTDTQYF
TGTGCCAGCAGTTTTTTGAGCGGGGGGGAGGGTACAGATACGCAGTATTTT
>TRBJ2-3|16|TRBV7-3|TRBD2|.
CASSLLAGGPTDTQYF
TGTGCCAGCAGCTTACTAGCGGGGGGGCCCACAGATACGCAGTATTTT
>TRBJ1-1|14|TRBV9|.|once
CASSVTGGHGEAFF
TGTGCCAGCAGCGTAACTGGGGGGCACGGTGAAGCTTTCTTT
>TRBJ2-3|14|TRBV5-1|.|.
CASSLAPGTDTQYF
TGCGCCAGCAGCTTGGCCCCGGGCACAGATACGCAGTATTTT
>TRBJ1-2|17|TRBV4-1|TRBD1|.
CASSQDDRQGEWSGYTF
TGCGCCAGCAGCCAGGATGATAGACAGGGAGAATGGAGCGGCTACACCTTC
>TRBJ1-6|13|TRBV6-5|.|.
CASSYGGRSPLHF
TGTGCCAGCAGTTACGGGGGTCGGTCACCCCTCCACTTT